The rows below give T cell receptor beta chains drawn from one sample of a study of blood T cell repertoires in COVID-19. Repertoires were generated with immunoSEQ multiplex PCR, while TCRdb's copy carries only in-frame clones and drops some. The repertoire includes a few hundred thousand clones, around 90% of them detected once, and approximately 4.3% sits in the top ten. Sequencing input: PBMCs or T cells enriched from blood (not recorded which). Source of these receptors: a young woman with acute COVID-19. Both conserved end residues are part of each CDR3. The order of the fields is CDR3 DNA, CDR3 protein, J gene, clone size, V gene, D gene. The D gene is left open where the match is weak. Rows give clone size only sometimes, using once, few, many, or a class for an expanded clone.

CDR3nt: TGCGCCAGCAGCTTTATGGCGGGGGTGGGTGATACGCAGTATTTT
CDR3aa: CASSFMAGVGDTQYF
j_gene: TRBJ2-3
abundance: NA
v_gene: TRBV5-1
d_gene: TRBD2

CDR3nt: TGTGCCGCAGGGCAGGGGGCCAATCAGCCCCAGCATTTT
CDR3aa: CAAGQGANQPQHF
j_gene: TRBJ1-5
abundance: NA
v_gene: TRBV10-3
d_gene: TRBD1

CDR3nt: TGTGCCAGCAGCTCAATCCCGGGACTAGCGGGGTGGGAGACCCAGTACTTC
CDR3aa: CASSSIPGLAGWETQYF
j_gene: TRBJ2-5
abundance: NA
v_gene: TRBV7-9
d_gene: TRBD2

CDR3nt: TGTGCCAGTAGACCCAGGGGTCCTTGGAACACTGAAGCTTTCTTT
CDR3aa: CASRPRGPWNTEAFF
j_gene: TRBJ1-1
abundance: few
v_gene: TRBV19
d_gene: NA

CDR3nt: TGTGCCAGTAGTATCTGGACAGGTTCGTTAGGGAATCAGCCCCAGCATTTT
CDR3aa: CASSIWTGSLGNQPQHF
j_gene: TRBJ1-5
abundance: NA
v_gene: TRBV19
d_gene: TRBD1

CDR3nt: TGTGCCCAAGGGAGTGGCGGGCGGACCGGGGAGCTGTTTTTT
CDR3aa: CAQGSGGRTGELFF
j_gene: TRBJ2-2
abundance: NA
v_gene: TRBV7-9
d_gene: NA

CDR3nt: TGTGCCAGCAGTCCAAGGACAGGGAACACTGAAGCTTTCTTT
CDR3aa: CASSPRTGNTEAFF
j_gene: TRBJ1-1
abundance: once
v_gene: TRBV27
d_gene: TRBD1

CDR3nt: TGTGCCAGCAGCCAAGTAGCTAGCGGGGGAAGCTACGAGCAGTACTTC
CDR3aa: CASSQVASGGSYEQYF
j_gene: TRBJ2-7
abundance: few
v_gene: TRBV4-2
d_gene: TRBD2

CDR3nt: TGTGCCAGCAGCGCGGGACTAGCTGGACAAGAGACCCAGTACTTC
CDR3aa: CASSAGLAGQETQYF
j_gene: TRBJ2-5
abundance: NA
v_gene: TRBV9
d_gene: TRBD2

CDR3nt: TGTGCCAGCAGCATAGGGACTAGCGAGAACACCGGGGAGCTGTTTTTT
CDR3aa: CASSIGTSENTGELFF
j_gene: TRBJ2-2
abundance: NA
v_gene: TRBV7-9
d_gene: TRBD2

CDR3nt: TGTGCCAGCAGCCTCAGGGGGCTAGAAAATTCACCCCTCCACTTT
CDR3aa: CASSLRGLENSPLHF
j_gene: TRBJ1-6
abundance: once
v_gene: TRBV5-5
d_gene: TRBD1

CDR3nt: TGCAGCGTTGAAGATGGGGGGGAGCACTACGAGCAGTACTTC
CDR3aa: CSVEDGGEHYEQYF
j_gene: TRBJ2-7
abundance: NA
v_gene: TRBV29-1
d_gene: TRBD2

CDR3nt: TGTGCCATCAGTGTTGGGGACAACTCTGGAAACACCATATATTTT
CDR3aa: CAISVGDNSGNTIYF
j_gene: TRBJ1-3
abundance: NA
v_gene: TRBV10-3
d_gene: NA

CDR3nt: TGTGCCAGCAGCTCAGCGGGAGGGGCCTACGAGCAGTACTTC
CDR3aa: CASSSAGGAYEQYF
j_gene: TRBJ2-7
abundance: NA
v_gene: TRBV11-2
d_gene: TRBD2

CDR3nt: TGTGCCAGCAGCCCTGCGGCATCTCAGCCCCAGCATTTT
CDR3aa: CASSPAASQPQHF
j_gene: TRBJ1-5
abundance: NA
v_gene: TRBV5-5
d_gene: NA

CDR3nt: TGTGCCAGCAGTGCCGACAGGGAGCAAGGCTACACCTTC
CDR3aa: CASSADREQGYTF
j_gene: TRBJ1-2
abundance: NA
v_gene: TRBV25-1
d_gene: TRBD1

CDR3nt: TGTGCCAGTAGGGGTTCTACAGTGCCCTTCACAGATACGCAGTATTTT
CDR3aa: CASRGSTVPFTDTQYF
j_gene: TRBJ2-3
abundance: NA
v_gene: TRBV19
d_gene: NA

CDR3nt: TGTGCCAGCAGCCCTGACAGGGAACCCTACGAGCAGTACTTC
CDR3aa: CASSPDREPYEQYF
j_gene: TRBJ2-7
abundance: NA
v_gene: TRBV7-4
d_gene: TRBD1

CDR3nt: TGTGCCAGCAGGCCGGGACACTCACCCCTCCACTTT
CDR3aa: CASRPGHSPLHF
j_gene: TRBJ1-6
abundance: NA
v_gene: TRBV28
d_gene: NA

CDR3nt: TGTGCCAGCAGTCTTATAGCGGGAGGTTCCGGGGAGCTGTTTTTT
CDR3aa: CASSLIAGGSGELFF
j_gene: TRBJ2-2
abundance: NA
v_gene: TRBV7-9
d_gene: TRBD2

CDR3nt: TGTGCCAGCACCCCCCGGGACATGACCTACGAGCAGTACTTC
CDR3aa: CASTPRDMTYEQYF
j_gene: TRBJ2-7
abundance: NA
v_gene: TRBV6-6
d_gene: NA

CDR3nt: TGCAGCGTTGGGACAGCGACCAATCAGCCCCAGCATTTT
CDR3aa: CSVGTATNQPQHF
j_gene: TRBJ1-5
abundance: NA
v_gene: TRBV29-1
d_gene: NA

CDR3nt: TGTGCCAGCAGCCGAGGGACAGGGAGTATCAGCTACACCTTC
CDR3aa: CASSRGTGSISYTF
j_gene: TRBJ1-2
abundance: NA
v_gene: TRBV28
d_gene: TRBD1

CDR3nt: TGTGCCAGCAGCGAAACAGGGGTGCGAGGCTACACCTTC
CDR3aa: CASSETGVRGYTF
j_gene: TRBJ1-2
abundance: few
v_gene: TRBV14
d_gene: TRBD1

CDR3nt: TGTGCCAGTGGACAGTCCCAAGAGACCCAGTACTTC
CDR3aa: CASGQSQETQYF
j_gene: TRBJ2-5
abundance: once
v_gene: TRBV24-1
d_gene: NA

CDR3nt: TGTGCCAGCAGTTTATCCGTGAGATATAACTCTGGAAACACCATATATTTT
CDR3aa: CASSLSVRYNSGNTIYF
j_gene: TRBJ1-3
abundance: NA
v_gene: TRBV28
d_gene: NA

CDR3nt: TGTGCCAGCTCACCACTCCTGCTAGCGTCACAACCCACCGGGGAGCTGTTTTTT
CDR3aa: CASSPLLLASQPTGELFF
j_gene: TRBJ2-2
abundance: NA
v_gene: TRBV18
d_gene: NA